The clone carrying this T cell receptor (beta chain) showed up just a few times. One entry per CDR3 protein, called by TCRdb with MiXCR from the 5' RACE reads. The sample lists around 46,000 distinct CDR3 sequences, about a quarter seen once, with about 23% in the top ten. This entry comes from a study of neurological immune-mediated disorders. The CDR3 is 17 residues long. V gave up 5 bases and J gave up 5 bases, with 21 bases separating them. CDR1 MNHEY and CDR2 SVGEGT come from the germline V gene. The chain joins TRBV6-2 or TRBV6-3 to TRBJ2-2; possible D gene TRBD2, 7 bases. The sample comprised PBMCs. The sequence was collected from a woman in her 70s in good health. The CDR3 nucleotides are TGTGCCAGCAGTGGTCTGCCCTGGGAGGGGGAGACCGGGGAGCTGTTTTTT. It is translated as CASSGLPWEGETGELFF.